This T cell receptor (beta chain) stems from a study of CD8 T cells in Susac syndrome. The CDR3 loop spans 15 amino acids. The ends were cut back, 6 bases at V and 7 bases at J, with 22 bases in the middle. Germline-derived CDR1 and CDR2 are MDHEN and SYDVKM. Roughly 0.45 to 1 ug RNA was reverse transcribed with random hexamers. TCRdb recomputed calls from the immunoSEQ multiplex PCR reads with MiXCR, one row per CDR3 protein. The data hold under 95,000 distinct CDR3 sequences, with around 94% observed a single time. This receptor was identified in a human donor with Susac syndrome. The sequencing sample was made of CD4+ T cells from PBMCs. The chain combines TRBV28 with TRBJ2-7; D may be TRBD1 or TRBD2 (6 bases each). CDR3 amino acids: CASRTFFGGLEEQYF. CDR3 DNA: TGTGCCAGCAGGACTTTTTTTGGGGGGCTGGAGGAGCAGTACTTC.